This T cell receptor (beta chain) originates from a study of blood T cell repertoires in COVID-19. This clone occurred once. With V trimmed by 5 bases and J by 5 bases, 15 bases remained unmatched. CDR1 is LNHDA and CDR2 is SQIVND in the germline V gene (reference sequence). This CDR3 is built from 17 residues. The data were produced by immunoSEQ multiplex PCR, yet TCRdb's version contains in-frame clones alone and is incomplete. The sample lists 250,000 or so clones; around 82% were seen once. Specimen: PBMCs or T cells enriched from blood (not recorded which). The chain is built from TRBV19 and TRBJ2-1; 7 bases align to TRBD2. The sequence came from a man aged 50 or older who had recovered from COVID-19. CDR3 bases: TGTGCCAGTAGTCCTCCCGGGGGGAAGCGGGAACACAATGAGCAGTTCTTC. It codes for CASSPPGGKREHNEQFF.